Below are 10 T cell receptor beta chains sequenced from a single sample in a study of monozygotic twins with cystic fibrosis. The data were produced by immunoSEQ multiplex PCR, yet TCRdb's version contains in-frame clones alone and is incomplete. The table lists around 30,000 clones, just over 90% of them singletons. The sequenced material came from blood. The receptors derive from a girl between 2 and 10 years old with cystic fibrosis.

The V and J genes are TRBV5-6 and TRBJ2-2; D remains unclear. This CDR3 has 16 amino acids. CDR1 SGHDT and CDR2 YYEEEE come from the germline V gene. Between the trimmed V and J ends, which lost 2 bases and 2 bases, there was a span of 13 bases. The DNA for the CDR3 is TGTGCCAGCAGCTTTCTAACGGCAAAAAACACCGGGGAGCTGTTTTTT. Protein product: CASSFLTAKNTGELFF.

This chain links TRBV4-2 with TRBJ2-7; 12 bases match TRBD1. Per the germline V gene, CDR1 is LGHNA and CDR2 is YNFKEQ. There are 15 residues in the CDR3. J gave up 5 bases and V 3 bases, and 5 bases lay outside the gene matches. The CDR3 DNA follows: TGTGCCAGCAGCCAGCCGGGACAGGGGGCAGACGAGCAGTACTTC. Residues: CASSQPGQGADEQYF.

The chain links TRBV27 to TRBJ1-5; D gene ambiguous. Looked up from germline, CDR1 is MNHEY and CDR2 is SMNVEV (reference sequence). Trimming stripped 6 bases from V and 2 bases from J, with 11 bases between. The CDR3 contains 14 residues. The CDR3 spells CASRHSWGNQPQHF. In DNA form, the CDR3 reads TGTGCCAGCAGACACAGTTGGGGCAATCAGCCCCAGCATTTT.

The rearrangement links TRBV7-2 to TRBJ2-7; TRBD1 might be the D (5 bases). V was cut by 5 bases and J by 6 bases, with 14 bases left in between. The V gene's germline CDR1 is SGHTA and CDR2 FQGNSA. This CDR3 has 13 amino acids. The CDR3 nucleotides read TGTGCCAGCAGCCTAACCAGGGTCCGCGAGCAGTACTTC. It yields the protein CASSLTRVREQYF.

The rearrangement links TRBV5-4 to TRBJ2-2, with D possibly matching TRBD2 (6 bases). V was cut by 6 bases and J by 3 bases, with 15 bases left in between. Germline lookup yields CDR1 SGHNT and CDR2 YYREEE (reference sequence). The CDR3 extends over 15 amino acids. CDR3 nucleotides: TGTGCCAGCACGATTACTAGCTCCGACACCGGGGAGCTGTTTTTT. It is translated as CASTITSSDTGELFF. Full variable domain (rest looked up from reference TRBV5-4 and TRBJ2-2): ETGVTQSPTHLIKTRGQQVTLRCSSQSGHNTVSWYQQALGQGPQFIFQYYREEENGRGNFPPRFSGLQFPNYSSELNVNALELDDSALYLCASTITSSDTGELFFGEGSRLTVL.

The chain has TRBV30 and TRBJ1-2; a possible D gene is TRBD1 (6 bases). V was cut by 2 bases and J by 3 bases, with 10 bases left in between. This CDR3 is 13 amino acids long. CDR1 and CDR2 (germline): GTSNPN, SVGIG (reference sequence). CDR3 protein: CAWSSGEDYGYTF. The CDR3 DNA sequence: TGTGCCTGGAGTTCAGGGGAGGACTATGGCTACACCTTC.

This sequence joins TRBV5-1 and TRBJ2-5; D gene unclear. V was clipped by 4 bases and J by 3 bases, with 4 bases between them. CDR3 size: 11 residues. Germline V gene lookup returns CDR1 SGHRS and CDR2 YFSETQ. The CDR3 sequence is CASSVKETQYF. In DNA, the CDR3 is TGCGCCAGCAGCGTAAAAGAGACCCAGTACTTC.

The chain carries TRBV5-3 and TRBJ1-5, with D possibly matching TRBD1 (6 bases). TRBV5-3 is annotated as an ORF whose role is uncertain. The CDR3 loop spans 13 amino acids. Trimming shortened V by 6 bases and J by 11 bases, and 18 bases separated the two germline ends. The CDR3 DNA is TGTGCCAGAATTGCCGGGGGCGGACCGGCCCAGCATTTT. Translating gives CARIAGGGPAQHF.

This sequence joins TRBV30 and TRBJ1-2; 11 bases are a match to TRBD1. V lost 2 bases and J lost 6; bases outside the gene matches: 8. This CDR3 has 15 amino acids. Germline CDR1 is GTSNPN and CDR2 is SVGIG (reference sequence). The CDR3 DNA reads as TGTGCCTGGAGTAAGGGACAGGGGGTGATAGATGGCTACACCTTC. Its translation: CAWSKGQGVIDGYTF.

This clone was seen a single time. The chain carries TRBV7-3 and TRBJ2-3; 8 bases fit TRBD2. The CDR3 is 14 amino acids. Germline V CDR1 and CDR2: SGHTA, FQGTGA. Trimming took 5 bases from V and 5 from J; bases not matched to a gene: 6. In DNA, the CDR3 is TGTGCCAGCAGCCCCCGGGGGGGGAGAGATACGCAGTATTTT. Protein sequence: CASSPRGGRDTQYF.